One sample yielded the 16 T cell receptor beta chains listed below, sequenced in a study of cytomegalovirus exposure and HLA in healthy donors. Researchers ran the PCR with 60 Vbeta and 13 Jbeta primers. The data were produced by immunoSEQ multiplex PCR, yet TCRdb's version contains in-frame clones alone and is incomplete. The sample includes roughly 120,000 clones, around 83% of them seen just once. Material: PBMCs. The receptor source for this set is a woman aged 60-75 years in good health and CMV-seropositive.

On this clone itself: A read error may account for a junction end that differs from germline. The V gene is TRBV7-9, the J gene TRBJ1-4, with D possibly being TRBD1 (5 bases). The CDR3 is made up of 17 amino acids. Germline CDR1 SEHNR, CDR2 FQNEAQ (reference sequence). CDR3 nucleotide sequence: TGTTCCAGCAGCTTATACTACCGGCGGCAGGGTGGTGAAAAACTGTTTTTT. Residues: CSSSLYYRRQGGEKLFF.

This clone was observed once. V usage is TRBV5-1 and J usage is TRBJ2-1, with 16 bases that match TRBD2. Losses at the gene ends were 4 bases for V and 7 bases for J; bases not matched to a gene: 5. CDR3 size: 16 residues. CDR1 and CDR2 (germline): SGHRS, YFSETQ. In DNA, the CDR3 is TGCGCCAGCAGCCCCGGGACTAGCGGGAGGGCAAATGAGCAGTTCTTC. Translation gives CASSPGTSGRANEQFF. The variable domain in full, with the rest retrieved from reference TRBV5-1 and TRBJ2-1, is KAGVTQTPRYLIKTRGQQVTLSCSPISGHRSVSWYQQTPGQGLQFLFEYFSETQRNKGNFPGRFSGRQFSNSRSEMNVSTLELGDSALYLCASSPGTSGRANEQFFGPGTRLTVL.

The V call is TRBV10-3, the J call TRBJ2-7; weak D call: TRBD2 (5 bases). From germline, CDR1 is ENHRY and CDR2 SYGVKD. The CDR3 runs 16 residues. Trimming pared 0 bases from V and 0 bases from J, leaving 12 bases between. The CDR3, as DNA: TGTGCCATCAGTGAGTCAGGTTTGGAGGACTCCTACGAGCAGTACTTC. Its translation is CAISESGLEDSYEQYF.

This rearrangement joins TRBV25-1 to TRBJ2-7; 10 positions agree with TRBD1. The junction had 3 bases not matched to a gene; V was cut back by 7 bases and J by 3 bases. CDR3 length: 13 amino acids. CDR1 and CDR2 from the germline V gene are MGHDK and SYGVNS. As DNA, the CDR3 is TGTGCCAGCACCGGGACAGGGGACTACGAGCAGTACTTC. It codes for CASTGTGDYEQYF.

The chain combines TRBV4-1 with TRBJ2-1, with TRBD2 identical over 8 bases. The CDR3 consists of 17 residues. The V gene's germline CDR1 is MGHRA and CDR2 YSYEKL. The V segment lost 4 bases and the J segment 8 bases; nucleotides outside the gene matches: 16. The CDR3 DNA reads TGCGCCAGCAGCCGATTCGCCGGGACTAGTTTGGGCGATGAGCAGTTCTTC. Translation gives CASSRFAGTSLGDEQFF.

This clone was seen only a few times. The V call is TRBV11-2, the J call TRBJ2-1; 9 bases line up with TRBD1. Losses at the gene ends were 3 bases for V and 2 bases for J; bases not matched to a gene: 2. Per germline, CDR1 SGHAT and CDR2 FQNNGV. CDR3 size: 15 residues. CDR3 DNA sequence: TGTGCCAGCAGCTTTAGGGACAGGGCCTACAATGAGCAGTTCTTC. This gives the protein CASSFRDRAYNEQFF. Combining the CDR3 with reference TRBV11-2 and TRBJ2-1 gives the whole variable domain EAGVAQSPRYKIIEKRQSVAFWCNPISGHATLYWYQQILGQGPKLLIQFQNNGVVDDSQLPKDRFSAERLKGVDSTLKIQPAKLEDSAVYLCASSFRDRAYNEQFFGPGTRLTVL.

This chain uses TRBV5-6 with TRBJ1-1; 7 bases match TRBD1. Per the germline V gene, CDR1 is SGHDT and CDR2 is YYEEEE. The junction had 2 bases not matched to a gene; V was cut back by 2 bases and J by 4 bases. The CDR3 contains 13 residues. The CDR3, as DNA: TGTGCCAGCAGCTTATACAGGGGCACTGAAGCTTTCTTT. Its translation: CASSLYRGTEAFF.

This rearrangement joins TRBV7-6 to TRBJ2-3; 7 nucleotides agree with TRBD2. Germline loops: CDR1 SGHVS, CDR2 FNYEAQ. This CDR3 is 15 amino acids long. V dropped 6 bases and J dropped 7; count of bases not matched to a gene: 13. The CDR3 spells CASRLSGGGEYTQYF. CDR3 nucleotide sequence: TGTGCCAGCAGGCTCTCCGGTGGGGGGGAATATACGCAGTATTTT. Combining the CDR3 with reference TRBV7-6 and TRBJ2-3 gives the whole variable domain GAGVSQSPRYKVTKRGQDVALRCDPISGHVSLYWYRQALGQGPEFLTYFNYEAQQDKSGLPNDRFSAERPEGSISTLTIQRTEQRDSAMYRCASRLSGGGEYTQYFGPGTRLTVL.

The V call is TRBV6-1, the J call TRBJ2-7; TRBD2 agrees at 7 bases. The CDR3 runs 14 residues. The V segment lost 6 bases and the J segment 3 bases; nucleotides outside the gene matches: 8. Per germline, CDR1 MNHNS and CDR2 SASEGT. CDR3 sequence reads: CASREKRDGYEQYF. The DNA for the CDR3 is TGTGCCAGCAGGGAAAAGCGGGACGGCTACGAGCAGTACTTC.

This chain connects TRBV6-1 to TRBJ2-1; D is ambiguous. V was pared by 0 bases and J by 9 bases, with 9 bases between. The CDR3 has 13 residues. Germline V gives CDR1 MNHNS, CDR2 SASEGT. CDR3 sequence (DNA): TGTGCCAGCAGTGAAGCGGAGCGCCGTGAGCAGTTCTTC. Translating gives CASSEAERREQFF.

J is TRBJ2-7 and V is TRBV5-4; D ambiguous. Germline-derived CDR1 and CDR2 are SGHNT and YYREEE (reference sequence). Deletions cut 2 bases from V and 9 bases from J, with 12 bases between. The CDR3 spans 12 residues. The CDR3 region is CASSFGDGWQYF. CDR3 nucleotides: TGTGCCAGCAGCTTTGGAGACGGCTGGCAGTACTTC.

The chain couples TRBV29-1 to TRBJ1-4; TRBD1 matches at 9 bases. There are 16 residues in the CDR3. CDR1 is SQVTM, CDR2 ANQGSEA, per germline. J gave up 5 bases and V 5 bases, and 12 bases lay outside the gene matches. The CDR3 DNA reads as TGCAGCGTTCGACGGACAGGGGACCTCAGGAATGAAAAACTGTTTTTT. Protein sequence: CSVRRTGDLRNEKLFF. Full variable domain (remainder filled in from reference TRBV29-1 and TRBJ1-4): SAVISQKPSRDICQRGTSLTIQCQVDSQVTMMFWYRQQPGQSLTLIATANQGSEATYESGFVIDKFPISRPNLTFSTLTVSNMSPEDSSIYLCSVRRTGDLRNEKLFFGSGTQLSVL.

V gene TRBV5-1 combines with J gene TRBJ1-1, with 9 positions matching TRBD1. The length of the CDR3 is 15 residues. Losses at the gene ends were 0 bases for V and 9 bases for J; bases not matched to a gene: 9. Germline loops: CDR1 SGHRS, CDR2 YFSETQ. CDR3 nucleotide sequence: TGCGCCAGCAGCTTGGCACAGGGGGCCCATTCTCAAGCTTTCTTT. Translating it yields CASSLAQGAHSQAFF.

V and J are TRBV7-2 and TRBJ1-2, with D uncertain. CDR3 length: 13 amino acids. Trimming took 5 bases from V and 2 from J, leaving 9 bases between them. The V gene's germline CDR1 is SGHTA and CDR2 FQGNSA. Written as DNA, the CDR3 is TGTGCCAGCAGCCCTACTGAGAACTATGGCTACACCTTC. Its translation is CASSPTENYGYTF.

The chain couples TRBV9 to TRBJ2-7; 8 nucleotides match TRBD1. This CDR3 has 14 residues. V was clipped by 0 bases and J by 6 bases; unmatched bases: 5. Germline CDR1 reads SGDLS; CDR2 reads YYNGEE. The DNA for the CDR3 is TGTGCCAGCAGCGTAGAAACAGGGGGAGGCGAGCAGTACTTC. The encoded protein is CASSVETGGGEQYF.

CDR3 amino acids: CASSVGQLNYGYTF. The CDR3 coding sequence is TGTGCCAGCAGCGTAGGACAGCTTAACTATGGCTACACCTTC. The chain is built from TRBV9 and TRBJ1-2; possible D gene TRBD1, 5 bases. CDR3 length equals 14 residues. V lost 0 bases and J lost 1, with 7 bases in between. From germline, CDR1 is SGDLS and CDR2 YYNGEE.